This T cell receptor beta chain was sequenced for a study of T-cell memory formation after mild COVID-19. This clonotype was observed at least ten times. TCRdb passed the 5' RACE reads through MiXCR, listing each CDR3 protein once. The data hold approximately 400,000 distinct CDR3 sequences, with 24% observed a single time. The CDR3 loop spans 14 amino acids. Per the germline V gene, CDR1 is SGHTA and CDR2 is FQGNSA. J was trimmed by 4 bases and V by 5 bases; bases with no gene match: 5. V usage is TRBV7-2 and J usage is TRBJ1-2, with 9 positions matching TRBD1. The TCR was taken from an adult woman who had mild COVID-19 (a few samples of this study predate the infection). Cell type and time point are not known. Sample: PBMCs or a T cell subset sorted from them (not recorded which). CDR3 amino acids: CASSEDRGPYGYTF. The CDR3 bases are TGTGCCAGCAGCGAGGACAGGGGCCCCTATGGCTACACCTTC.